Following are 20 T cell receptor beta chains from one sample sequenced in a study of CD8+ T cells in alopecia areata. Sorting of the five patients' CD4+ cells gave CD25+CD127- cells as the output. It was cDNA, reverse transcribed from extracted RNA, that served as the sequencing template. Produced via immunoSEQ multiplex PCR; TCRdb's table is partial and in-frame only. The sample has tens of thousands of clones; around 57% are singletons. Source material: CD4+ Tregs sorted from blood. All receptors come from a human donor with alopecia areata.

This chain connects TRBV5-1 to TRBJ1-1; D possibly corresponds to TRBD1 (5 bases). Trimming removed 5 bases from V and 8 bases from J, with 13 bases in between. The CDR3 runs to 12 residues. From germline, CDR1 is SGHRS and CDR2 YFSETQ. The CDR3 DNA sequence: TGCGCCAGCAGATACGGCGGGACGGAAGCTTTCTTT. This translates into CASRYGGTEAFF.

This clone has only one observation. The CDR3 here is CASSQSDTPGETQYF. The CDR3 region has the DNA TGTGCCAGCAGCCAAAGCGATACCCCAGGAGAGACCCAGTACTTC. This rearrangement joins TRBV4-2 to TRBJ2-5, with D unresolved. This CDR3 region has 15 residues. Trimming took off 2 bases at V and 4 bases at J, with 14 bases between the two ends. The germline V gene has CDR1 LGHNA and CDR2 YNFKEQ.

The genes are TRBV10-3 and TRBJ1-1; D is undetermined. The CDR3 totals 12 residues. Germline V gene sequence: CDR1 ENHRY, CDR2 SYGVKD. Trimming removed 2 bases at V and 5 bases at J, with 6 bases between. The CDR3 nucleotides are TGTGCCATCAGTGAGGGGCGGACTGAAGCTTTCTTT. This codes for CAISEGRTEAFF.

The chain couples TRBV21-1 to TRBJ2-3; TRBD1 is the table's D call, not checked against the DNA. TRBV21-1 is noted as a pseudogene. The CDR3 length is 14 residues. CDR3 sequence reads: CASSRDRLTDTQYF. The CDR3 DNA sequence: TGTGCCAGCAGCAGGGACAGACTCACAGATACGCAGTATTTT.

This clone occurred a few times. The V and J genes are TRBV29-1 and TRBJ1-5; no clear D gene. The CDR3 has 16 amino acids. Germline CDR1 and CDR2: SQVTM and ANQGSEA. V gave up 5 bases and J gave up 0 bases, with 17 bases separating them. The CDR3 here is CSVPEGVGYSNQPQHF. CDR3 in DNA: TGCAGCGTTCCAGAGGGCGTGGGGTATAGCAATCAGCCCCAGCATTTT.

The chain joins TRBV7-8 to TRBJ2-2, with 7 bases identical to TRBD2. Trimming took 6 bases from V and 6 from J; bases not matched to a gene: 10. This CDR3 has 15 residues. The germline V gene has CDR1 SGHVS and CDR2 FQNEAQ. Here the CDR3 DNA reads TGTGCCAGCAGAAACCGGACGGGGGGAGCCGGGGAGCTGTTTTTT. This sequence encodes CASRNRTGGAGELFF.

The V gene is TRBV4-1, the J gene TRBJ2-4; 8 nucleotides line up with TRBD1. Per germline, CDR1 MGHRA and CDR2 YSYEKL. CDR3 length: 19 amino acids. Unmatched junction bases numbered 11, after V lost 0 bases and J lost 1 base. CDR3 coding DNA: TGCGCCAGCAGCCAAGACCCCGCAGGGGGCGGCGGGGCCAAAAACATTCAGTACTTC. Protein product: CASSQDPAGGGGAKNIQYF.

J is TRBJ2-4 and V is TRBV28; D is perhaps TRBD1 or TRBD2 (5 bases each). Germline lookup yields CDR1 MDHEN and CDR2 SYDVKM. The CDR3 sequence is 16 residues long. V was trimmed by 2 bases and J by 0 bases, leaving 11 bases between them. The CDR3 sequence is CASSLRGTVAKNIQYF. The CDR3 nucleotides read TGTGCCAGCAGTTTACGGGGCACCGTAGCCAAAAACATTCAGTACTTC.

This clone was observed a single time. The V gene is TRBV4-3, the J gene TRBJ2-2, with TRBD2 identical over 7 bases. The CDR3 is made up of 16 amino acids. The V gene end was trimmed by 4 bases and the J gene end by 5 bases; junction bases not matched to a gene: 10. CDR1 and CDR2 (germline): LGHNA, YSLEER. The CDR3 spells CASSPVERDRTGELFF. The CDR3 nucleotides are TGCGCCAGCAGCCCCGTGGAGCGGGATCGGACCGGGGAGCTGTTTTTT.

This chain connects TRBV5-4 to TRBJ2-6; TRBD1 matches at 8 bases. CDR1 and CDR2 from the germline V gene are SGHNT and YYREEE (reference sequence). V lost 4 bases to trimming and J lost 2 bases; unmatched junction nucleotides: 5. The CDR3 spans 16 residues. DNA for the CDR3: TGTGCCAGCAGCCCTGGACAGGGAACTGGGGCCAACGTCCTGACTTTC. Translation: CASSPGQGTGANVLTF.

The V call is TRBV4-3, the J call TRBJ1-4; D gene uncertain. The V end lost 1 base, the J end lost 5 bases, and 23 bases lay between the germline ends. The CDR3 totals 19 residues. Germline CDR1 is LGHNA and CDR2 is YSLEER. CDR3 region: CASSQGRPTTGGGNEKLFF. In DNA, the CDR3 is TGCGCCAGCAGCCAAGGGCGACCTACTACTGGAGGTGGGAATGAAAAACTGTTTTTT.

The chain uses TRBV7-2 and TRBJ1-5; 7 positions match TRBD1. The V segment lost 5 bases and the J segment 0 bases; nucleotides outside the gene matches: 7. CDR3 length equals 16 residues. Germline V CDR1 and CDR2: SGHTA, FQGNSA. Here the CDR3 DNA reads TGTGCCAGCAGCCCTGGGACAGTACATAGCAATCAGCCCCAGCATTTT. Its translation: CASSPGTVHSNQPQHF.

This clone showed up just once. The chain couples TRBV6-5 to TRBJ2-5; 9 bases are a match to TRBD1. The CDR3 contains 15 residues. The V gene end was trimmed by 5 bases and the J gene end by 4 bases; junction bases not matched to a gene: 8. Germline CDR1 and CDR2: MNHEY and SVGAGI. The CDR3 sequence is CASSKVGTGRETQYF. The DNA for the CDR3 is TGTGCCAGCAGTAAAGTAGGGACAGGGAGAGAGACCCAGTACTTC.

This clone was observed a single time. The chain employs TRBV10-3 and TRBJ2-7, with no clear D. Germline V gene sequence: CDR1 ENHRY, CDR2 SYGVKD. CDR3 length: 15 residues. The V gene lost 2 bases and the J gene lost 2 bases, with 13 bases spanning the gap. The CDR3 protein is CAISEPSTRTYEQYF. The DNA of the CDR3 is TGTGCCATCAGTGAGCCATCGACGCGAACCTACGAGCAGTACTTC.

The chain uses TRBV6-6 and TRBJ2-5, with 7 bases identical to TRBD2. Germline values: CDR1 MNHNY, CDR2 SVGAGI (reference sequence). With V trimmed by 0 bases and J by 7 bases, 11 bases remained unmatched. The CDR3 spans 16 residues. Here the CDR3 reads CASSYSSRGTERTQYF. The DNA for the CDR3 is TGTGCCAGCAGTTACTCGTCGCGGGGGACTGAACGGACCCAGTACTTC.

The V and J genes are TRBV25-1 and TRBJ1-1; 7 bases agree with TRBD1. The germline gives CDR1 MGHDK, CDR2 SYGVNS. The CDR3 has 13 residues. With V trimmed by 4 bases and J by 5 bases, 4 bases remained unmatched. In DNA, the CDR3 is TGTGCCAGCAGTGGCCTACAGGGGACTGAAGCTTTCTTT. It encodes CASSGLQGTEAFF.

V gene TRBV7-2 combines with J gene TRBJ2-1, with D possibly TRBD1 on 5 matching bases. Germline CDR1 SGHTA, CDR2 FQGNSA. Trimming took off 2 bases at V and 5 bases at J, with 10 bases between the two ends. CDR3 length: 14 residues. The CDR3 here is CASSLSIGDNEQFF. The CDR3 bases are TGTGCCAGCAGCTTATCGATAGGGGACAATGAGCAGTTCTTC. Combining the CDR3 with reference TRBV7-2 and TRBJ2-1 gives the whole variable domain GAGVSQSPSNKVTEKGKDVELRCDPISGHTALYWYRQSLGQGLEFLIYFQGNSAPDKSGLPSDRFSAERTGGSVSTLTIQRTQQEDSAVYLCASSLSIGDNEQFFGPGTRLTVL.

The genes are TRBV9 and TRBJ2-3; D is possibly TRBD1 (8 bases). The CDR3 sequence is 20 residues long. Germline CDR1 and CDR2: SGDLS and YYNGEE. The V end was cut by 0 bases, the J end by 2 bases, with 25 bases between. The CDR3 region is CASSVDPYGGTGVFTDTQYF. The CDR3 DNA sequence: TGTGCCAGCAGCGTAGACCCTTACGGGGGGACAGGAGTTTTCACAGATACGCAGTATTTT.

This clone came up a few times. The V call is TRBV20-1, the J call TRBJ1-1; D gene ambiguous. The V gene lost 6 bases and the J gene lost 1 base, with 6 bases spanning the gap. The CDR3 is 11 amino acids. The germline V gene has CDR1 DFQATT and CDR2 SNEGSKA (reference sequence). The CDR3: CSAVWNTEAFF. CDR3 in DNA: TGCAGTGCCGTCTGGAACACTGAAGCTTTCTTT.

The chain uses TRBV7-2 and TRBJ1-1, with TRBD1 matching over 7 bases. Germline V gives CDR1 SGHTA, CDR2 FQGNSA. This CDR3 contains 19 residues. V shed 5 bases and J 4 bases; nucleotides not matched to a gene: 22. Here the CDR3 reads CASSKRDSPSSDTITEAFF. CDR3 sequence (DNA): TGTGCCAGCAGCAAAAGGGACAGCCCTTCCTCTGATACTATCACTGAAGCTTTCTTT.